The 18 T cell receptor beta chains presented below share a single source sample, sequenced in a study of blood T cell repertoires in COVID-19. Assay used: immunoSEQ multiplex PCR; TCRdb lists only in-frame clones, some missing. The sample comprises about 180,000 clones, under 90% of which are singletons, and approximately 18% rests with the top ten. Material: PBMCs or T cells enriched from blood (not recorded which). These receptors came from a man aged 60 to 75 who had recovered from COVID-19.

The rearrangement joins TRBV5-1 to TRBJ1-1; TRBD1 might be the D (6 bases). This CDR3 is built from 15 residues. V gave up 4 bases and J gave up 1 base, with 14 bases separating them. Germline CDR1 reads SGHRS; CDR2 reads YFSETQ. CDR3 sequence: CASSNDRTPNTEAFF. The CDR3 DNA follows: TGCGCCAGCAGCAACGACAGGACCCCGAACACTGAAGCTTTCTTT.

J is TRBJ2-2 and V is TRBV9; 7 bases map to TRBD2. The germline gives CDR1 SGDLS, CDR2 YYNGEE. This CDR3 is built from 16 residues. With 3 bases clipped from V and 0 bases from J, the junction kept 5 bases outside the gene matches. CDR3: CASSASGGSNTGELFF. CDR3 nucleotide sequence: TGTGCCAGCAGCGCCTCCGGGGGGTCGAACACCGGGGAGCTGTTTTTT.

Of note for this clone: The same CDR3 can be traced to other DNA sequences in this sample. The genes are TRBV24-1 and TRBJ2-2; D gene ambiguous. Trimming left V 3 bases short and J 7 bases short, with 8 bases between. This CDR3 is 13 amino acids long. Germline values: CDR1 KGHDR, CDR2 SFDVKD. CDR3 coding DNA: TGTGCCACCAGTGATCCCCGGTACGGGGAGCTGTTTTTT. This translates into CATSDPRYGELFF.

The J gene is TRBJ2-1, the V gene TRBV27; TRBD1 aligns across 10 bases. Germline trimming cut 6 bases from V and 7 bases from J; bases unmatched to any gene: 15. The CDR3 has 17 amino acids. Germline V CDR1 and CDR2: MNHEY, SMNVEV (reference sequence). In DNA, the CDR3 is TGTGCCAGCAGGCTGACCACCGGACAGGGGGGCCGTAATGAGCAGTTCTTC. It specifies CASRLTTGQGGRNEQFF.

This chain joins TRBV5-6 and TRBJ2-3; no firm D call. Trimming left V 0 bases short and J 1 base short, with 6 bases between. Germline V gives CDR1 SGHDT, CDR2 YYEEEE. CDR3 length: 14 residues. The CDR3, as DNA: TGTGCCAGCAGCTTGGCCCCAGGCACAGATACGCAGTATTTT. This gives the protein CASSLAPGTDTQYF.

This clone was seen only a few times. V is TRBV6-1 and J is TRBJ2-7; D gene uncertain. The V end was cut by 3 bases, the J end by 0 bases, with 9 bases between. Germline V gene sequence: CDR1 MNHNS, CDR2 SASEGT. The CDR3 loop spans 14 amino acids. CDR3 nucleotide sequence: TGTGCCAGCAGTGACAGGTCCCGCTCCTACGAGCAGTACTTC. Amino acid sequence: CASSDRSRSYEQYF.

The J gene is TRBJ2-2, the V gene TRBV28; tentatively, D is TRBD2 (5 bases). Trimming shortened V by 6 bases and J by 6 bases, and 11 bases separated the two germline ends. The CDR3 runs to 13 residues. Germline lookup yields CDR1 MDHEN and CDR2 SYDVKM. CDR3 region: CASRKLVSGELFF. CDR3 sequence (DNA): TGTGCCAGCAGAAAACTAGTCTCCGGGGAGCTGTTTTTT.

This clone was observed a handful of times. V and J are TRBV30 and TRBJ1-2; the D gene is possibly TRBD1 (6 bases). V was trimmed by 2 bases and J by 8 bases, leaving 15 bases between them. Germline CDR1 reads GTSNPN; CDR2 reads SVGIG (reference sequence). CDR3 length: 13 residues. The CDR3 protein is CAWSLGGAWGYTF. The CDR3 bases are TGTGCCTGGAGTCTGGGGGGGGCGTGGGGCTACACCTTC.

V is TRBV7-9 and J is TRBJ1-1, with 8 positions matching TRBD1. This CDR3 region has 19 residues. Looked up from germline, CDR1 is SEHNR and CDR2 is FQNEAQ (reference sequence). After removal of 1 base from V and 1 base from J, the junction contained 14 bases not matched to a gene. The CDR3 spells CASSLGTGIIMRGNTEAFF. The CDR3 DNA is TGTGCCAGCAGCTTAGGGACAGGGATCATAATGAGGGGGAACACTGAAGCTTTCTTT.

This chain connects TRBV7-9 to TRBJ2-3; the match to TRBD2 covers 7 bases. Germline loops: CDR1 SEHNR, CDR2 FQNEAQ (reference sequence). This CDR3 has 18 residues. V was clipped by 5 bases and J by 5 bases; unmatched bases: 19. Here the CDR3 reads CASSLGLTLATSRDTQYF. The CDR3 coding sequence is TGTGCCAGCAGCCTAGGGCTAACACTTGCGACTAGCCGAGATACGCAGTATTTT. Based on the CDR3 plus reference TRBV7-9 and TRBJ2-3, the full variable domain is DTGVSQNPRHKITKRGQNVTFRCDPISEHNRLYWYRQTLGQGPEFLTYFQNEAQLEKSRLLSDRFSAERPKGSFSTLEIQRTEQGDSAMYLCASSLGLTLATSRDTQYFGPGTRLTVL.

The CDR3 loop reads CASSKQGSGNQPQHF. DNA for the CDR3: TGTGCCAGTAGTAAACAGGGTTCGGGCAATCAGCCCCAGCATTTT. The J gene is TRBJ1-5, the V gene TRBV19; tentatively, D is TRBD1 (6 bases). CDR3 length: 15 amino acids. The V end was cut by 4 bases, the J end by 2 bases, with 12 bases between. Germline V CDR1 and CDR2: LNHDA, SQIVND (reference sequence).

The chain recombines TRBV19 with TRBJ2-1, with a weak D call TRBD1 (5 bases). Trimming left V 6 bases short and J 13 bases short, with 19 bases between. In germline, CDR1 is LNHDA, CDR2 SQIVND (reference sequence). This CDR3 contains 13 residues. The CDR3 protein is CASSEITIQGQFF. CDR3 nucleotide sequence: TGTGCCAGTAGCGAGATTACAATTCAGGGTCAGTTCTTC.

The chain couples TRBV5-1 to TRBJ2-2; a possible D gene is TRBD2 (6 bases). This CDR3 is built from 15 residues. V gave up 0 bases and J gave up 5 bases, with 11 bases separating them. The germline CDR1 and CDR2 sequences are SGHRS and YFSETQ. The DNA of the CDR3 is TGCGCCAGCAGCTTGGGGGGCGCGGGAACCGGGGAGCTGTTTTTT. It encodes CASSLGGAGTGELFF.

This chain uses TRBV5-1 with TRBJ2-3, with 9 bases matching TRBD2. Germline V gives CDR1 SGHRS, CDR2 YFSETQ. V gave up 1 base and J gave up 1 base; unmatched junction bases: 7. The CDR3 is 17 amino acids. The CDR3 sequence: CASSLRPRLAGTDTQYF. CDR3 nucleotides: TGCGCCAGCAGCTTGCGACCGAGACTAGCGGGCACAGATACGCAGTATTTT.

The chain carries TRBV29-1 and TRBJ2-7; perhaps TRBD2 as D (6 bases). Looked up from germline, CDR1 is SQVTM and CDR2 is ANQGSEA. The CDR3 is 13 residues long. Trimming shortened V by 7 bases and J by 3 bases, and 16 bases separated the two germline ends. The CDR3 nucleotides are TGCAGCGCCACTAACACGGGGGACTACGAGCAGTACTTC. It is translated as CSATNTGDYEQYF.

This clone is a singleton in its sample. The chain recombines TRBV5-1 with TRBJ1-5; D gene ambiguous. In germline, CDR1 is SGHRS, CDR2 YFSETQ. Trimming pared 0 bases from V and 2 bases from J, leaving 9 bases between. This CDR3 contains 15 residues. CDR3 sequence (DNA): TGCGCCAGCAGCTTGGGGGGAGTAGGCAATCAGCCCCAGCATTTT. This translates into CASSLGGVGNQPQHF.

This clone was seen a single time. This chain connects TRBV6-5 to TRBJ1-2; TRBD1 matches at 7 bases. The CDR3 runs 14 residues. CDR1 and CDR2 from the germline V gene are MNHEY and SVGAGI. J gave up 3 bases and V 6 bases, and 7 bases lay outside the gene matches. Here the CDR3 DNA reads TGTGCCAGCAGAAAACCCGGGACAGACTATGGCTACACCTTC. It is translated as CASRKPGTDYGYTF.

The chain combines TRBV29-1 with TRBJ2-2; D remains unclear. The CDR3 has 14 residues. Per the germline V gene, CDR1 is SQVTM and CDR2 is ANQGSEA. V lost 4 bases, J lost 5 bases, and 14 bases lay in between. The DNA for the CDR3 is TGCAGCGTTGTGGTTACCGCGAGGACCGGGGAGCTGTTTTTT. Its translation: CSVVVTARTGELFF.